These 28 T cell receptor beta chains were all obtained from the same sample, sequenced in a study of T cells in Graves' hyperthyroidism and ophthalmopathy. The CDR3 regions of TCR beta were amplified from RNA transcripts. First-round RT-PCR of the TCR CDR3 relied on the HTBI primer set. TCRdb used MiXCR to reprocess the multiplex PCR reads, holding one entry per CDR3 protein. In the table there are nearly 750,000 distinct CDR3 sequences, roughly 32% of which are singletons. Sequenced sample: blood. Source of these receptors: a woman between 35 and 50 years old with Graves' hyperthyroidism.

For the CDR3, the DNA is TGCAGTGCTAGAAATGGGGACGGAATTAATCAGCCCCAGCATTTT. It yields the protein CSARNGDGINQPQHF. The V call is TRBV20-1, the J call TRBJ1-5, with D possibly TRBD1 on 5 matching bases. CDR3 size: 15 residues. Germline V CDR1 and CDR2: DFQATT, SNEGSKA (reference sequence). Between the trimmed V and J ends, which lost 2 bases and 4 bases, there was a span of 15 bases.

Ten or more counts support this clonotype. The rearrangement joins TRBV13 to TRBJ1-1; TRBD1 is a possible D gene (5 bases). The V gene's germline CDR1 is PRHDT and CDR2 FYEKMQ (reference sequence). V was clipped by 5 bases and J by 12 bases, with 13 bases between them. The CDR3 spans 11 residues. The CDR3 DNA sequence: TGTGCCAGCAGCCGCGAGGGGCAAACTTTCTTT. Translated, it gives CASSREGQTFF.

This clonotype has more than one count but fewer than ten. The V gene is TRBV10-3, the J gene TRBJ2-7; 7 positions agree with TRBD1. Per the germline V gene, CDR1 is ENHRY and CDR2 is SYGVKD. J gave up 2 bases and V 5 bases, and 9 bases lay outside the gene matches. This CDR3 comprises 15 residues. The CDR3: CAISLGQAETYEQYF. The CDR3 DNA reads as TGTGCCATCAGTCTCGGACAGGCGGAAACCTACGAGCAGTACTTC.

This clonotype was recorded a few times. The chain couples TRBV6-5 to TRBJ1-5, with D unclear. Germline values: CDR1 MNHEY, CDR2 SVGAGI. V lost 8 bases, J lost 5 bases, and 13 bases lay in between. The CDR3 is 13 amino acids. CDR3 bases: TGTGCCAGCTCGGAGAGGGTTGATCAGCCCCAGCATTTT. Encoded protein: CASSERVDQPQHF.

The table lists this clonotype with a few counts. The chain links TRBV20-1 to TRBJ1-1; D is undetermined. The V end lost 3 bases, the J end lost 3 bases, and 5 bases lay between the germline ends. Germline CDR1 DFQATT, CDR2 SNEGSKA (reference sequence). CDR3 length: 11 amino acids. CDR3 bases: TGCAGTGCTAGCCAGTACACTGAAGCTTTCTTT. Translation gives CSASQYTEAFF.

Many counts were recorded for this clonotype. The chain combines TRBV5-4 with TRBJ1-2; D may be TRBD1 (5 bases). The CDR3 totals 14 residues. The ends were cut back, 6 bases at V and 4 bases at J, with 16 bases in the middle. Germline-derived CDR1 and CDR2 are SGHNT and YYREEE (reference sequence). The CDR3 nucleotides are TGTGCCAGCACCCGGGGCGACCAAGGCTATGGCTACACCTTC. Translated: CASTRGDQGYGYTF.

There are many counts of this clonotype. The rearrangement uses TRBV15 and TRBJ1-2; no clear D. CDR3 length equals 14 residues. Germline V CDR1 and CDR2: LNHNV, YYDKDF (reference sequence). V was shortened by 3 bases and J by 2 bases, with 10 bases between the two germline ends. CDR3 in DNA: TGTGCCACCAGCAGTGCTGGGCAAAACTATGGCTACACCTTC. Protein: CATSSAGQNYGYTF.

This clonotype was recorded at least ten times. The chain recombines TRBV7-2 with TRBJ1-2; D unclear. The ends were cut back, 0 bases at V and 2 bases at J, with 7 bases in the middle. There are 14 residues in the CDR3. CDR1 SGHTA and CDR2 FQGNSA come from the germline V gene. In DNA form, the CDR3 reads TGTGCCAGCAGCTTAGCCTCAGTAAACTATGGCTACACCTTC. Translated: CASSLASVNYGYTF.

The table lists this clonotype with a few counts. The J gene is TRBJ2-2, the V gene TRBV7-2; D ambiguous. Trimming took off 3 bases at V and 5 bases at J, with 16 bases between the two ends. Germline V CDR1 and CDR2: SGHTA, FQGNSA. The CDR3 spans 16 residues. The CDR3 here is CASSLSGESRTGELFF. CDR3 DNA sequence: TGTGCCAGCAGCTTGTCGGGCGAGTCCCGGACCGGGGAGCTGTTTTTT. Filled out from reference TRBV7-2 and TRBJ2-2, the complete variable domain reads GAGVSQSPSNKVTEKGKDVELRCDPISGHTALYWYRQSLGQGLEFLIYFQGNSAPDKSGLPSDRFSAERTGGSVSTLTIQRTQQEDSAVYLCASSLSGESRTGELFFGEGSRLTVL.

This clonotype has only a few counts. J is TRBJ2-6 and V is TRBV5-1; D tentatively reads TRBD1 or TRBD2 (6 bases each). The CDR3 covers 19 residues. The V and J ends lost 4 bases and 0 bases respectively, with 20 bases between them. Germline lookup yields CDR1 SGHRS and CDR2 YFSETQ. CDR3 protein: CASSGTTGTAFSGANVLTF. Here the CDR3 DNA reads TGCGCCAGCAGCGGGACAACCGGGACTGCGTTCTCTGGGGCCAACGTCCTGACTTTC. Together with reference TRBV5-1 and TRBJ2-6, the CDR3 gives the full variable domain: KAGVTQTPRYLIKTRGQQVTLSCSPISGHRSVSWYQQTPGQGLQFLFEYFSETQRNKGNFPGRFSGRQFSNSRSEMNVSTLELGDSALYLCASSGTTGTAFSGANVLTFGAGSRLTVL.

In nucleotides, the CDR3 is TGTGCCAGCAGTGTACTGGGACAGGCCGAAAAACTGTTTTTT. It encodes CASSVLGQAEKLFF. V and J are TRBV9 and TRBJ1-4, with 8 positions matching TRBD1. The CDR3 contains 14 residues. Trimming took 5 bases from V and 8 from J; bases not matched to a gene: 8. CDR1 and CDR2 from the germline V gene are SGDLS and YYNGEE.

This rearrangement joins TRBV20-1 to TRBJ1-3, with D possibly matching TRBD1 (6 bases). The CDR3 contains 13 residues. CDR1 DFQATT and CDR2 SNEGSKA come from the germline V gene (reference sequence). Between the trimmed V and J ends, which lost 5 bases and 8 bases, there was a span of 16 bases. The CDR3 sequence: CSAAPTGLDTIYF. In DNA, the CDR3 is TGCAGTGCTGCCCCGACAGGTCTGGACACCATATATTTT.

Comments on this clonotype: A junction end diverges from the germline sequence, so it may reflect a read error. The V call is TRBV20-1, the J call TRBJ1-2; D is perhaps TRBD1 (5 bases). CDR1 is DFQATT, CDR2 SNEGSKA, per germline (reference sequence). This CDR3 contains 13 residues. The CDR3 sequence: CSASQGRNSGYTF. The DNA for the CDR3 is TGCAGTGCTAGCCAGGGACGGAACTCTGGCTACACCTTC.

About this clonotype itself: Mismatch with germline at one junction end may stem from a read error. The CDR3 loop is CAGSLGGYGYTF. The CDR3 bases are TGTGCCGGCAGCTTAGGTGGATATGGCTACACCTTC. The rearrangement uses TRBV13 and TRBJ1-2; no firm D call. CDR1 and CDR2 (germline): PRHDT, FYEKMQ (reference sequence). This CDR3 is 12 amino acids long.

In its sample, this clonotype was seen a few times. This rearrangement joins TRBV6-5 to TRBJ2-5; TRBD1 agrees at 7 bases. The V gene's germline CDR1 is MNHEY and CDR2 SVGAGI. The CDR3 contains 14 residues. Trimming cost V 6 bases and J 5 bases; bases outside gene matches: 9. CDR3 DNA sequence: TGTGCCAGCAGGCAGACAGGGCTGGGGGAGACCCAGTACTTC. It specifies CASRQTGLGETQYF.

This clonotype turned up a few times. The chain employs TRBV5-1 and TRBJ2-7; D is unresolved. Germline V CDR1 and CDR2: SGHRS, YFSETQ. The CDR3 length is 14 residues. The V and J ends lost 2 bases and 2 bases respectively, with 11 bases between them. For the CDR3, the DNA is TGCGCCAGCAGCTTTGGACGGTTACCCTACGAGCAGTACTTC. Amino acids: CASSFGRLPYEQYF.

The sample holds a few counts of this clonotype. The gene calls are TRBV5-8 and TRBJ2-2; 8 nucleotides agree with TRBD2. The CDR3 sequence is 17 residues long. Germline CDR1 SGHTS, CDR2 YDEGEE. V shed 4 bases and J 4 bases; nucleotides not matched to a gene: 12. The CDR3 sequence is CASSRGLARDSTGELFF. The CDR3 DNA sequence: TGTGCCAGCAGCCGTGGACTAGCCAGAGACTCCACCGGGGAGCTGTTTTTT.

The chain carries TRBV7-9 and TRBJ1-2; D is perhaps TRBD1 (6 bases). Germline loops: CDR1 SEHNR, CDR2 FQNEAQ (reference sequence). Trimming pared 6 bases from V and 2 bases from J, leaving 28 bases between. The CDR3 runs to 19 residues. In DNA form, the CDR3 reads TGTGCCAGCAGTATACCGACTCAGGGGATCACGGCCCTAAACTATGGCTACACCTTC. Its protein product is CASSIPTQGITALNYGYTF.

This clonotype was found a few times. The chain employs TRBV20-1 and TRBJ1-5; D remains unclear. The CDR3 has 17 amino acids. Germline V lookup: CDR1 DFQATT, CDR2 SNEGSKA (reference sequence). V shed 7 bases and J shed 2 bases, with 24 bases lying between them. The CDR3 coding sequence is TGCAGTGTACGAACCGGGCCCCTCCATTGGGGCAATCAGCCCCAGCATTTT. Translating it yields CSVRTGPLHWGNQPQHF.

This clonotype was detected many times. The V gene is TRBV7-9, the J gene TRBJ1-1; 7 nucleotides match TRBD1. The CDR3 loop spans 15 amino acids. V lost 5 bases, J lost 3 bases, and 9 bases stayed unmatched. Germline CDR1 reads SEHNR; CDR2 reads FQNEAQ (reference sequence). CDR3 bases: TGTGCCAGCAGCGGACGACAGGGTAGGGACACTGAAGCTTTCTTT. Residues: CASSGRQGRDTEAFF.

This chain connects TRBV18 to TRBJ1-6, with 10 bases lining up with TRBD1. The trim removed 6 bases at V and 10 bases at J, leaving 6 bases unmatched. Germline CDR1 is KGHSH and CDR2 is LQKENI. The CDR3 runs to 14 residues. The CDR3 DNA reads as TGTGCCAGCTCGTGGGACAGGGGTTCGTCACCCCTCCACTTT. It codes for CASSWDRGSSPLHF.

This clonotype has a handful of counts. The chain is built from TRBV13 and TRBJ1-3; D unclear. V was trimmed by 2 bases and J by 2 bases, leaving 10 bases between them. The germline V gene encodes CDR1 PRHDT and CDR2 FYEKMQ (reference sequence). The CDR3 has 15 residues. In DNA form, the CDR3 reads TGTGCCAGCAGCTTACTGGGAACCGCTGGAAACACCATATATTTT. This translates into CASSLLGTAGNTIYF.

At least ten counts were recorded for this clonotype. V and J are TRBV7-9 and TRBJ2-6; D is unresolved. CDR1 and CDR2 (germline): SEHNR, FQNEAQ (reference sequence). The V end was cut by 5 bases, the J end by 4 bases, with 12 bases between. The CDR3 length is 15 residues. As DNA, the CDR3 is TGTGCCAGCAGCCCCCAGGTATCCGGGGCCAACGTCCTGACTTTC. As protein: CASSPQVSGANVLTF.

The chain uses TRBV15 and TRBJ2-2; D uncertain. Germline assignment: CDR1 LNHNV and CDR2 YYDKDF (reference sequence). There are 17 residues in the CDR3. V was pared by 3 bases and J by 0 bases, with 14 bases between. The CDR3: CATSSPLDASNTGELFF. The CDR3 DNA is TGTGCCACCAGCAGCCCCCTGGACGCCTCGAACACCGGGGAGCTGTTTTTT.

The chain couples TRBV6-6 to TRBJ1-5; D is uncertain. The CDR3 extends over 15 amino acids. Germline CDR1 is MNHNY and CDR2 is SVGAGI (reference sequence). Trimming pared 0 bases from V and 0 bases from J, leaving 6 bases between. This CDR3 is CASSYSKDSNQPQHF. The CDR3 DNA reads TGTGCCAGCAGTTACTCGAAAGATAGCAATCAGCCCCAGCATTTT.

This chain connects TRBV6-5 to TRBJ1-5, with a weak D call TRBD1 (5 bases). Germline assignment: CDR1 MNHEY and CDR2 SVGAGI. V dropped 4 bases and J dropped 2 bases, with 15 bases sitting between them. CDR3 length: 16 amino acids. For the CDR3, the DNA is TGTGCCAGCAGTTCTCCGACAGTTAGTGGCAATCAGCCCCAGCATTTT. It specifies CASSSPTVSGNQPQHF.

In regard to this clonotype: A much larger clone differs by one base, so this may be a read error. The chain joins TRBV5-5 to TRBJ1-5; D not resolved. V lost 1 base, J lost 3 bases, and 11 bases lay in between. The CDR3 spans 15 residues. Germline V gene sequence: CDR1 SGHKS, CDR2 YYEKEE (reference sequence). DNA for the CDR3: TGTGCCAGCAGCTTGTATCACCCAACCAATCAGCCCCAGCATTTT. Encoded protein: CASSLYHPTNQPQHF. Supplemented by reference TRBV5-5 and TRBJ1-5, the full variable domain reads DAGVTQSPTHLIKTRGQQVTLRCSPISGHKSVSWYQQVLGQGPQFIFQYYEKEERGRGNFPDRFSARQFPNYSSELNVNALLLGDSALYLCASSLYHPTNQPQHFGDGTRLSIL.

V gene TRBV19 combines with J gene TRBJ1-5; the match to TRBD1 covers 9 bases. This CDR3 has 15 amino acids. V was clipped by 3 bases and J by 6 bases; unmatched bases: 6. CDR1 and CDR2 from the germline V gene are LNHDA and SQIVND (reference sequence). The CDR3 coding sequence is TGTGCCAGTAGTATCGGGACAGGGAACGGTCAGCCCCAGCATTTT. This translates into CASSIGTGNGQPQHF.